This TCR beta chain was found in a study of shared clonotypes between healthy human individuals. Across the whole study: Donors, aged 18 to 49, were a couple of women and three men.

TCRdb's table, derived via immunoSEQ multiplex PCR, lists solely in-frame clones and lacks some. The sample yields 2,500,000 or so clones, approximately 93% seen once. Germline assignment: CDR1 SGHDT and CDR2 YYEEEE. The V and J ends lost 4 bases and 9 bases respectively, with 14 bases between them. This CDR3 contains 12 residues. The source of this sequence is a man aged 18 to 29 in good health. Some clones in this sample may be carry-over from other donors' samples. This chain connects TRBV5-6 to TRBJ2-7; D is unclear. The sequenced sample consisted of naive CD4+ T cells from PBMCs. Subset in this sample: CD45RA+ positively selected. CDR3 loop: CASSTPWDGQYF. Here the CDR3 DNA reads TGTGCCAGCAGCACCCCATGGGATGGGCAGTACTTC.